The rows below give T cell receptor beta chains drawn from one sample of a study of shared clonotypes between healthy human individuals. TCRdb's table, derived via immunoSEQ multiplex PCR, lists solely in-frame clones and lacks some. The sample has about 1.5 million clones; 98% are singletons. Sequencing was performed on naive CD4+ T cells sorted from blood. Source of these receptors: a man aged 30-40 years in good health. Both conserved end residues are part of each CDR3. The order of the fields is CDR3 protein, CDR3 DNA, J gene, CDR3 length, V gene, clone size, D gene. The D gene is left open where the match is weak. Some rows have no size entry. The others give once, few or many, or a class for an expanded clone.

CDR3aa: CASSALATSYEQYF; CDR3nt: TGCGCCAGCAGTGCTCTAGCCACCTCCTACGAGCAGTACTTC; j_gene: TRBJ2-7; len: 14; v_gene: TRBV10-1; abundance: -; d_gene: -
CDR3aa: CASSIGTGKETQYF; CDR3nt: TGCGCCAGCAGCATAGGGACAGGGAAAGAGACCCAGTACTTC; j_gene: TRBJ2-5; len: 14; v_gene: TRBV5-1; abundance: -; d_gene: TRBD1
CDR3aa: CGTGVGYEQYF; CDR3nt: TGTGGGACAGGGGTAGGCTACGAGCAGTACTTC; j_gene: TRBJ2-7; len: 11; v_gene: TRBV27; abundance: -; d_gene: TRBD1
CDR3aa: CASSAPVGRNQPQHF; CDR3nt: TGTGCCAGCAGTGCTCCGGTAGGGAGGAATCAGCCCCAGCATTTT; j_gene: TRBJ1-5; len: 15; v_gene: TRBV28; abundance: -; d_gene: -
CDR3aa: CASSSDRAHQPQHF; CDR3nt: TGTGCCAGCAGCTCAGACAGGGCCCATCAGCCCCAGCATTTT; j_gene: TRBJ1-5; len: 14; v_gene: TRBV7-2; abundance: -; d_gene: TRBD1
CDR3aa: CASSPHSRSYEQYF; CDR3nt: TGTGCCAGCAGCCCGCACTCCCGCTCCTACGAGCAGTACTTC; j_gene: TRBJ2-7; len: 14; v_gene: TRBV7-3; abundance: -; d_gene: -
CDR3aa: CASSLWDYEQYF; CDR3nt: TGTGCCAGCAGTTTATGGGACTACGAGCAGTACTTC; j_gene: TRBJ2-7; len: 12; v_gene: TRBV28; abundance: -; d_gene: -
CDR3aa: CASSLSPMNTEAFF; CDR3nt: TGTGCCAGCAGCTTGTCTCCTATGAACACTGAAGCTTTCTTT; j_gene: TRBJ1-1; len: 14; v_gene: TRBV5-6; abundance: -; d_gene: -
CDR3aa: CASNTGGEDGYTF; CDR3nt: TGTGCCAGCAATACAGGGGGAGAGGATGGCTACACCTTC; j_gene: TRBJ1-2; len: 13; v_gene: TRBV25-1; abundance: -; d_gene: TRBD1
CDR3aa: CASRDRPGEPQHF; CDR3nt: TGTGCCAGCAGGGACAGGCCCGGGGAGCCCCAGCATTTT; j_gene: TRBJ1-5; len: 13; v_gene: TRBV6-6; abundance: -; d_gene: TRBD1
CDR3aa: CASSPVAGNTEAFF; CDR3nt: TGTGCCAGCTCACCGGTTGCGGGGAACACTGAAGCTTTCTTT; j_gene: TRBJ1-1; len: 14; v_gene: TRBV18; abundance: -; d_gene: -
CDR3aa: CASSRWDEQYF; CDR3nt: TGTGCCAGCAGCCGCTGGGACGAGCAGTACTTC; j_gene: TRBJ2-7; len: 11; v_gene: TRBV7-2; abundance: -; d_gene: -
CDR3aa: CASGPTGGTQYF; CDR3nt: TGTGCCAGCGGTCCGACAGGAGGTACGCAGTATTTT; j_gene: TRBJ2-3; len: 12; v_gene: TRBV14; abundance: once; d_gene: -
CDR3aa: CASSLYSPGLAGFSYEQYF; CDR3nt: TGTGCCAGCAGTTTATACAGTCCGGGACTAGCGGGATTCTCCTACGAGCAGTACTTC; j_gene: TRBJ2-7; len: 19; v_gene: TRBV27; abundance: once; d_gene: TRBD2
CDR3aa: CASSILPNTEAFF; CDR3nt: TGTGCCAGCAGTATTCTCCCGAACACTGAAGCTTTCTTT; j_gene: TRBJ1-1; len: 13; v_gene: TRBV2; abundance: -; d_gene: -
CDR3aa: CASSPSYEQYF; CDR3nt: TGTGCCAGCAGTCCATCATACGAGCAGTACTTC; j_gene: TRBJ2-7; len: 11; v_gene: TRBV6-6; abundance: -; d_gene: -
CDR3aa: CASRTGTFLYEQYF; CDR3nt: TGTGCCAGCAGAACCGGGACTTTCCTCTACGAGCAGTACTTC; j_gene: TRBJ2-7; len: 14; v_gene: TRBV28; abundance: -; d_gene: -
CDR3aa: CASSPRGARDTEAFF; CDR3nt: TGTGCCAGCAGCCCGCGTGGTGCCAGGGACACTGAAGCTTTCTTT; j_gene: TRBJ1-1; len: 15; v_gene: TRBV5-4; abundance: -; d_gene: -
CDR3aa: CASSLGRKDRAGFNEQFF; CDR3nt: TGTGCCAGCAGCTTAGGCAGGAAAGACAGGGCTGGGTTCAATGAGCAGTTCTTC; j_gene: TRBJ2-1; len: 18; v_gene: TRBV13; abundance: -; d_gene: TRBD1
CDR3aa: CASSLQGTYGYTF; CDR3nt: TGTGCCAGCAGTTTACAGGGAACCTATGGCTACACCTTC; j_gene: TRBJ1-2; len: 13; v_gene: TRBV27; abundance: once; d_gene: -
CDR3aa: CASSTTLSNQPQHF; CDR3nt: TGTGCCAGCAGTACGACACTTAGCAATCAGCCCCAGCATTTT; j_gene: TRBJ1-5; len: 14; v_gene: TRBV28; abundance: -; d_gene: -
CDR3aa: CASQEAAYEQYF; CDR3nt: TGTGCCAGCCAGGAAGCGGCCTACGAGCAGTACTTC; j_gene: TRBJ2-7; len: 12; v_gene: TRBV28; abundance: once; d_gene: -
CDR3aa: CASSIQSGDTQYF; CDR3nt: TGTGCCAGTAGTATCCAGAGCGGAGATACGCAGTATTTT; j_gene: TRBJ2-3; len: 13; v_gene: TRBV19; abundance: -; d_gene: -
CDR3aa: CASSQGLAGYTDTQYF; CDR3nt: TGTGCCAGCTCACAGGGACTAGCGGGCTACACAGATACGCAGTATTTT; j_gene: TRBJ2-3; len: 16; v_gene: TRBV18; abundance: -; d_gene: TRBD2
CDR3aa: CASSVAHPGHTQYF; CDR3nt: TGTGCCAGCAGCGTAGCCCACCCCGGTCATACGCAGTATTTT; j_gene: TRBJ2-3; len: 14; v_gene: TRBV9; abundance: -; d_gene: -
CDR3aa: CASTDRGGLYGNTIYF; CDR3nt: TGTGCCAGCACCGATCGTGGAGGCCTTTATGGAAACACCATATATTTT; j_gene: TRBJ1-3; len: 16; v_gene: TRBV5-4; abundance: -; d_gene: -
CDR3aa: CASSLRFGGPRPDEQYF; CDR3nt: TGTGCCAGCAGCTTACGTTTCGGGGGCCCGAGACCCGACGAGCAGTACTTC; j_gene: TRBJ2-7; len: 17; v_gene: TRBV11-1; abundance: -; d_gene: -
CDR3aa: CASSFAGRVQPQHF; CDR3nt: TGTGCCAGCAGTTTTGCAGGGAGAGTTCAGCCCCAGCATTTT; j_gene: TRBJ1-5; len: 14; v_gene: TRBV28; abundance: -; d_gene: -
CDR3aa: CASSLDRVVYEQYF; CDR3nt: TGCGCCAGCAGCTTGGACAGGGTTGTCTACGAGCAGTACTTC; j_gene: TRBJ2-7; len: 14; v_gene: TRBV5-1; abundance: -; d_gene: -
CDR3aa: CASSLRDRDGISPYEQYF; CDR3nt: TGCGCCAGCAGCTTGCGGGACAGGGATGGGATATCTCCCTACGAGCAGTACTTC; j_gene: TRBJ2-7; len: 18; v_gene: TRBV5-1; abundance: -; d_gene: TRBD1
CDR3aa: CASSHGNYGYTF; CDR3nt: TGTGCCAGCTCACACGGGAACTATGGCTACACCTTC; j_gene: TRBJ1-2; len: 12; v_gene: TRBV18; abundance: -; d_gene: -
CDR3aa: CASGEDRHEQYF; CDR3nt: TGCGCCAGCGGAGAGGACAGACACGAGCAGTACTTC; j_gene: TRBJ2-7; len: 12; v_gene: TRBV5-1; abundance: -; d_gene: -
CDR3aa: CASTTGSLRGYTF; CDR3nt: TGTGCCAGCACTACCGGGTCTCTTAGGGGCTACACCTTC; j_gene: TRBJ1-2; len: 13; v_gene: TRBV28; abundance: -; d_gene: -
CDR3aa: CASSAPSGRPPDTQYF; CDR3nt: TGTGCCAGCAGCGCGCCTAGCGGGAGGCCCCCAGATACGCAGTATTTT; j_gene: TRBJ2-3; len: 16; v_gene: TRBV7-3; abundance: -; d_gene: TRBD2
CDR3aa: CTSSPPGGAHTF; CDR3nt: TGTACCAGCTCACCACCGGGAGGTGCGCACACCTTC; j_gene: TRBJ1-2; len: 12; v_gene: TRBV18; abundance: -; d_gene: -
CDR3aa: CATSRAPTSGGGRVYNEQFF; CDR3nt: TGTGCCACCAGCAGAGCGCCAACTAGCGGGGGAGGGAGGGTTTACAATGAGCAGTTCTTC; j_gene: TRBJ2-1; len: 20; v_gene: TRBV15; abundance: -; d_gene: TRBD2
CDR3aa: CASSSFGQGYYGYTF; CDR3nt: TGTGCCAGCAGTTCCTTCGGACAGGGCTACTATGGCTACACCTTC; j_gene: TRBJ1-2; len: 15; v_gene: TRBV28; abundance: -; d_gene: TRBD1
CDR3aa: CSASSIEQYF; CDR3nt: TGCAGTGCTAGCAGTATTGAGCAGTACTTC; j_gene: TRBJ2-7; len: 10; v_gene: TRBV20-1; abundance: -; d_gene: -
CDR3aa: CASSLKGHGTQYF; CDR3nt: TGTGCCAGCAGTTTAAAGGGCCACGGGACGCAGTATTTT; j_gene: TRBJ2-3; len: 13; v_gene: TRBV25-1; abundance: -; d_gene: -
CDR3aa: CASSQGRDQPQHF; CDR3nt: TGCGCCAGCAGCCAAGGTAGAGATCAGCCCCAGCATTTT; j_gene: TRBJ1-5; len: 13; v_gene: TRBV4-3; abundance: once; d_gene: -
CDR3aa: CASSLWTKRETQYF; CDR3nt: TGCGCCAGCAGCTTGTGGACAAAAAGGGAGACCCAGTACTTC; j_gene: TRBJ2-5; len: 14; v_gene: TRBV5-1; abundance: -; d_gene: -
CDR3aa: CASSLLFGLAGSSSYNEQFF; CDR3nt: TGTGCCAGCAGTTTATTATTCGGACTAGCGGGAAGTAGCTCCTACAATGAGCAGTTCTTC; j_gene: TRBJ2-1; len: 20; v_gene: TRBV27; abundance: -; d_gene: TRBD2
CDR3aa: CASSFNPSTDTQYF; CDR3nt: TGTGCCAGCAGCTTTAATCCTAGCACAGATACGCAGTATTTT; j_gene: TRBJ2-3; len: 14; v_gene: TRBV7-9; abundance: -; d_gene: -
CDR3aa: CASSSVLNEQYF; CDR3nt: TGTGCCAGCAGCTCCGTCTTAAACGAGCAGTACTTC; j_gene: TRBJ2-7; len: 12; v_gene: TRBV7-8; abundance: -; d_gene: -